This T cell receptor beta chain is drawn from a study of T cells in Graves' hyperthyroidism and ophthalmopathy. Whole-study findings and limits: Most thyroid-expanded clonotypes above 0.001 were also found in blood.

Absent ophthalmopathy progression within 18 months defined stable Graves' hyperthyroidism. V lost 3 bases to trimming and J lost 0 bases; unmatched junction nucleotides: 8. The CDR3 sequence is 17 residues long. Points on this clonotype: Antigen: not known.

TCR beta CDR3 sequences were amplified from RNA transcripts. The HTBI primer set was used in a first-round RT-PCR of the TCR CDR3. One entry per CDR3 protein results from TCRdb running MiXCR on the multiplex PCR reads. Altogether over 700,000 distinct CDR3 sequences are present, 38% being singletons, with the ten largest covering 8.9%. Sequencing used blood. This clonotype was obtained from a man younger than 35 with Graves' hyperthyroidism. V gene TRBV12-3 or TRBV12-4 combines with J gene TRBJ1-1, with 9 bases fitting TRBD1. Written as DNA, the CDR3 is TGTGCCAGCAGTTTCGGGGGGACAGGGTTAATGAACACTGAAGCTTTCTTT. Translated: CASSFGGTGLMNTEAFF.